This T cell receptor beta chain is drawn from a study of blood T cell repertoires in COVID-19. Study summary: Collection of acute and convalescent COVID-19 samples took place in the United States, Italy and Spain. The analysed material was cDNA or gDNA that came from T cells, B-cell-depleted T cells, or PBMCs.

The germline V gene encodes CDR1 SGHRS and CDR2 YFSETQ. Germline trimming cut 0 bases from V and 2 bases from J; bases unmatched to any gene: 3. The CDR3 is 15 amino acids. Methods used by the authors: Scientists estimated how many nucleated cells there were by amplifying reference gene primers. Assay: immunoSEQ multiplex PCR; the TCRdb copy retains only in-frame clones and omits some. The V and J calls and clone size are taken from that table; D and trimming were inferred from the DNA. The table has some 170,000 clones, roughly four fifths seen once. This rearrangement joins TRBV5-1 to TRBJ2-5; TRBD2 aligns across 8 bases. The TCR originated in a man aged 55 to 70 with active or convalescent COVID-19. Specimen: peripheral blood. The CDR3 DNA sequence: TGCGCCAGCAGCTTGGACACTAGCGGACAAGAGACCCAGTACTTC. The encoded protein is CASSLDTSGQETQYF.